A selection of T cell receptor beta chains follows, all from one sample in a study of blood T cell repertoires in COVID-19. Profiling relied on immunoSEQ multiplex PCR, and the TCRdb table lists in-frame clones only, not all of them. The table lists more than 85,000 clones, approximately 90% of them singletons, with more than 5% in the top ten. The specimen sequenced was peripheral blood. These receptors all stem from a woman aged 50 to 65 with COVID-19, enrolled during active disease. Both conserved end residues are part of each CDR3. The D gene is left open where the match is weak. A clone size is listed for some rows: how often the clone was seen (once, few, many), or a class if it is expanded.

clone size	D gene	V gene	J gene	CDR3 protein	CDR3 DNA
-	-	TRBV19	TRBJ1-2	CASSLRGAVGYTF	TGTGCCAGTAGCCTCCGGGGGGCGGTTGGCTACACCTTC
-	TRBD1	TRBV4-3	TRBJ1-1	CASSQNSRGDTEAFF	TGCGCCAGCAGCCAAAACAGCAGGGGGGACACTGAAGCTTTCTTT
-	TRBD1	TRBV19	TRBJ2-3	CASSRQGTASSTDTQYF	TGTGCCAGTAGTCGACAGGGGACAGCTAGTAGCACAGATACGCAGTATTTT
-	-	TRBV12-3/TRBV12-4	TRBJ1-2	CASSLGTVIGYTF	TGTGCCAGCAGTTTAGGGACAGTCATCGGCTACACCTTC
few	-	TRBV3-1/TRBV3-2	TRBJ2-5	CASSQGALVRPETQYF	TGTGCCAGCAGCCAAGGAGCACTAGTTAGACCAGAGACCCAGTACTTC
-	-	TRBV24-1	TRBJ2-2	CATSDSRRYTGELFF	TGTGCCACCAGTGATTCACGGAGATACACCGGGGAGCTGTTTTTT
once	TRBD1	TRBV7-9	TRBJ2-5	CASSLPDRGIETQYF	TGTGCCAGCAGCTTACCAGACAGGGGTATAGAGACCCAGTACTTC
-	-	TRBV30	TRBJ1-5	CAWRPGESNQPQHF	TGTGCCTGGAGACCAGGGGAGAGCAATCAGCCCCAGCATTTT
-	-	TRBV2	TRBJ2-7	CASSNTGEQYF	TGTGCCAGCAGTAATACAGGCGAGCAGTACTTC
-	TRBD1	TRBV3-1/TRBV3-2	TRBJ1-2	CASSQGTGFGYTF	TGTGCCAGCAGCCAAGGGACAGGGTTTGGCTACACCTTC
few	-	TRBV7-9	TRBJ1-1	CASIHKAGGWAFF	TGTGCCAGCATCCATAAAGCCGGGGGTTGGGCTTTCTTT
once	TRBD1	TRBV5-1	TRBJ2-2	CASSGGRTGGTGELFF	TGCGCCAGCAGCGGAGGTCGGACAGGGGGCACCGGGGAGCTGTTTTTT
-	-	TRBV11-2	TRBJ2-5	CASSSGQTKQETQYF	TGTGCCAGCAGCTCCGGACAGACCAAACAAGAGACCCAGTACTTC
-	TRBD1	TRBV4-1	TRBJ1-5	CASSQEGQGATSNQPQHF	TGCGCCAGCAGCCAAGAGGGACAGGGGGCGACGAGCAATCAGCCCCAGCATTTT
-	-	TRBV15	TRBJ2-7	CATSRGGRQRGSYEQYF	TGTGCCACCAGCAGAGGGGGAAGACAGCGAGGATCCTACGAGCAGTACTTC
-	-	TRBV29-1	TRBJ1-1	CSALDTVSNTEAFF	TGCAGCGCCCTCGACACCGTCTCTAACACTGAAGCTTTCTTT
once	-	TRBV7-9	TRBJ2-5	CASSRMTPGPKETQYF	TGTGCCAGCAGCCGTATGACCCCAGGGCCCAAAGAGACCCAGTACTTC
-	-	TRBV15	TRBJ1-2	CATSRMAGSGYGYTF	TGTGCCACCAGCAGAATGGCGGGGTCGGGCTATGGCTACACCTTC
-	TRBD1	TRBV28	TRBJ1-6	CASSQNGQANNSPLHF	TGTGCCAGCAGCCAGAATGGACAGGCCAATAATTCACCCCTCCACTTT
-	-	TRBV12-3/TRBV12-4	TRBJ2-3	CASSFGVGGTQYF	TGTGCCAGCAGTTTTGGAGTGGGTGGTACGCAGTATTTT
-	TRBD1	TRBV4-2	TRBJ1-4	CASSQGKTGLNEKLFF	TGTGCCAGCAGCCAAGGGAAGACAGGGCTAAATGAAAAACTGTTTTTT
-	-	TRBV18	TRBJ1-1	CASSPSAVNTEAFF	TGTGCCAGCTCACCCTCGGCGGTGAACACTGAAGCTTTCTTT
-	-	TRBV2	TRBJ1-5	CASSELAGQSNQPQHF	TGTGCCAGCAGTGAATTAGCAGGGCAAAGCAATCAGCCCCAGCATTTT
-	-	TRBV2	TRBJ2-2	CASRAGTPNTGELFF	TGTGCCAGCAGGGCCGGGACTCCGAACACCGGGGAGCTGTTTTTT
-	-	TRBV28	TRBJ2-7	CASRDSQGHSSYEQYF	TGTGCCAGCAGAGACTCCCAGGGCCACAGCTCCTACGAGCAGTACTTC
-	TRBD1	TRBV12-5	TRBJ2-1	CASGPPRDRGPSGGLYNEQFF	TGTGCTAGTGGTCCGCCGAGGGACAGGGGTCCCAGCGGGGGACTTTACAATGAGCAGTTCTTC
-	-	TRBV19	TRBJ1-4	CASSNPNGFNEKLFF	TGTGCCAGTAGTAATCCGAACGGTTTTAATGAAAAACTGTTTTTT
-	-	TRBV10-1	TRBJ1-4	CASSDGTRVGKLFF	TGCGCCAGCAGTGATGGGACAAGAGTAGGAAAACTGTTTTTT
-	-	TRBV3-1/TRBV3-2	TRBJ1-2	CASSQDAGNYGYTF	TGTGCCAGCAGCCAAGATGCAGGGAACTATGGCTACACCTTC
-	-	TRBV7-2	TRBJ1-1	CASSLQVNTEAFF	TGTGCCAGCAGCTTACAGGTGAACACTGAAGCTTTCTTT
few	TRBD1	TRBV7-9	TRBJ1-2	CASIDREIVDGYTF	TGTGCCAGCATTGACAGGGAGATTGTGGATGGCTACACCTTC
many	-	TRBV7-2	TRBJ2-7	CASSLAGFTGVYEQYF	TGTGCCAGCAGCCTGGCCGGTTTCACGGGTGTATACGAGCAGTACTTC
-	-	TRBV11-2	TRBJ2-3	CASSLRLATDTQYF	TGTGCCAGCAGCTTACGGCTAGCCACAGATACGCAGTATTTT
-	TRBD2	TRBV10-3	TRBJ2-4	CAISETGLAGQNIQYF	TGTGCCATCAGTGAGACGGGACTAGCGGGGCAAAACATTCAGTACTTC
-	-	TRBV3-1/TRBV3-2	TRBJ2-3	CASSLRRTVSTDTQYF	TGTGCCAGCAGCCTGAGACGGACAGTGAGTACAGATACGCAGTATTTT
-	-	TRBV28	TRBJ2-7	CASRSPTPGFHEQYF	TGTGCCAGCAGAAGCCCCACCCCAGGGTTTCACGAGCAGTACTTC
-	TRBD1	TRBV19	TRBJ1-1	CASHIGDRVITEAFF	TGTGCCAGTCATATTGGGGACAGGGTAATCACTGAAGCTTTCTTT
-	-	TRBV28	TRBJ2-4	CASSVYNLLAKNIQYF	TGTGCCAGCTCAGTTTATAACCTTCTAGCCAAAAACATTCAGTACTTC
-	-	TRBV9	TRBJ2-5	CASSVGPRAQETQYF	TGTGCCAGCAGCGTTGGCCCGAGGGCCCAAGAGACCCAGTACTTC
-	-	TRBV5-4	TRBJ1-2	CASSLQSAQAGGGYTF	TGTGCCAGCAGCTTACAATCCGCGCAGGCAGGAGGAGGCTACACCTTC
-	TRBD1	TRBV7-3	TRBJ2-7	CASSLWEGQGQCGSYEQYF	TGTGCCAGCAGCTTATGGGAGGGACAGGGACAGTGTGGCTCCTACGAGCAGTACTTC
-	TRBD1	TRBV28	TRBJ1-1	CASTSSGGTEAFF	TGTGCCAGCACCTCCTCAGGGGGCACTGAAGCTTTCTTT
few	-	TRBV9	TRBJ2-3	CASGGAGADTQYF	TGTGCCAGCGGGGGGGCTGGCGCAGATACGCAGTATTTT
-	TRBD1	TRBV5-1	TRBJ1-2	CASSSDRVGYTF	TGCGCCAGCAGCTCCGACAGGGTCGGCTACACCTTC
-	-	TRBV12-3/TRBV12-4	TRBJ2-1	CASSFRENNEQFF	TGTGCCAGCAGTTTTAGAGAGAACAATGAGCAGTTCTTC
once	TRBD2	TRBV20-1	TRBJ2-1	CSASLGLASPNEQFF	TGCAGTGCTAGTCTGGGACTAGCTTCCCCCAATGAGCAGTTCTTC
-	TRBD2	TRBV6-4	TRBJ2-2	CASSRKTGGSTGELFF	TGTGCCAGCAGTAGAAAAACGGGAGGGAGCACCGGGGAGCTGTTTTTT
once	-	TRBV7-9	TRBJ1-3	CASSSPGRGNTIYF	TGTGCCAGCAGTTCTCCAGGGAGGGGAAACACCATATATTTT
-	-	TRBV5-1	TRBJ1-4	CASSLGQTNEKLFF	TGCGCCAGCAGCTTGGGACAGACTAATGAAAAACTGTTTTTT
-	-	TRBV29-1	TRBJ2-7	CRGGDRVYEQYF	TGCAGAGGAGGGGACAGAGTCTACGAGCAGTACTTC
-	-	TRBV10-3	TRBJ1-2	CAISDTRTGGAYGYTF	TGTGCCATCAGTGATACCCGGACCGGGGGTGCCTATGGCTACACCTTC
-	-	TRBV11-2	TRBJ2-7	CASSLNYEQYF	TGTGCCAGCAGCCTAAACTACGAGCAGTACTTC
-	TRBD1	TRBV6-5	TRBJ1-1	CASTPDRANTEAFF	TGTGCCAGCACCCCGGACAGGGCGAACACTGAAGCTTTCTTT
-	TRBD2	TRBV6-1	TRBJ2-2	CASSDPELAGIENTGELFF	TGTGCCAGCAGTGACCCGGAGCTAGCGGGGATAGAAAACACCGGGGAGCTGTTTTTT
once	TRBD2	TRBV7-9	TRBJ2-4	CASSERGWDDIQYF	TGTGCCAGCTCCGAGCGGGGGTGGGATGACATTCAGTACTTC
few	TRBD1	TRBV5-1	TRBJ1-6	CASSLGTGPNSPLHF	TGCGCCAGCAGCTTGGGGACAGGCCCTAATTCACCCCTCCACTTT
-	-	TRBV10-3	TRBJ2-5	CAISAGSGQETQYF	TGTGCCATCAGTGCGGGATCCGGGCAAGAGACCCAGTACTTC